The sequence of this T cell receptor beta chain was determined in a study of tumor-infiltrating lymphocytes in primary liver carcinoma. V gave up 1 base and J gave up 2 bases, with 9 bases separating them. Germline CDR1 and CDR2: SQVTM and ANQGSEA. The CDR3 contains 14 residues. Starting from 500 ng of total RNA, TCR beta cDNA was produced with a primer in the constant region. The TCR beta library was amplified through three nested multiplex PCR rounds in a modified ARM-PCR procedure. TRBV1-TRBV30 forward primers paired with a C-beta reverse primer were used in the first two PCR rounds, which ran approximately 10 cycles each. TCRdb re-called the multiplex PCR reads through MiXCR, storing one row per CDR3 protein. The sample contains 65,000 to 90,000 distinct CDR3 sequences, more than 65% of which appear only once. The table lists this clonotype with many counts. Co-extraction of RNA and DNA was performed on roughly 20-33 mg of unsorted bulk tissue. No patient had received treatment, and all had chronic HBV infection. Tumors were each sampled at five separate regions. Tumor samples were assessed, and every one had over 90% viable tumor cells.

The receptor comes from a man aged 35 to 55 with primary liver carcinoma and hepatitis B virus infection. The sequenced material came from liver tumor tissue from sampling region 1. Described subset: tumor region T1, superior pole. The chain is built from TRBV29-1 and TRBJ2-1, with D unclear. CDR3 loop: CSVEVSAPYNEQFF. CDR3 nucleotide sequence: TGCAGCGTTGAAGTTTCGGCACCCTACAATGAGCAGTTCTTC.